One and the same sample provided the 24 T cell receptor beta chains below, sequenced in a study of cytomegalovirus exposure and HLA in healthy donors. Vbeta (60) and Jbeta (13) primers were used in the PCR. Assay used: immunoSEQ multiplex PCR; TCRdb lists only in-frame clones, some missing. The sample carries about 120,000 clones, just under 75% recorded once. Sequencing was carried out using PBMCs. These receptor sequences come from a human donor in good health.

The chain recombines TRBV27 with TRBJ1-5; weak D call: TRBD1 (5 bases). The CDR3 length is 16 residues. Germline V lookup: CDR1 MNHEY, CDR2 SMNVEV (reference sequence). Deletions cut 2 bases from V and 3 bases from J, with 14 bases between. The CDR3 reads CASSLIGQLNNQPQHF. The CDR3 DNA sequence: TGTGCCAGCAGTTTAATAGGACAACTTAACAATCAGCCCCAGCATTTT.

The CDR3 sequence: CASTLPQGPTENGNQPQHF. The CDR3 DNA is TGTGCCAGCACCCTCCCCCAGGGTCCGACTGAAAATGGCAATCAGCCCCAGCATTTT. The chain couples TRBV27 to TRBJ1-5, with D tentatively TRBD1 (5 bases). CDR3 length: 19 amino acids. V was cut by 7 bases and J by 2 bases, with 27 bases left in between. The germline CDR1 and CDR2 sequences are MNHEY and SMNVEV (reference sequence).

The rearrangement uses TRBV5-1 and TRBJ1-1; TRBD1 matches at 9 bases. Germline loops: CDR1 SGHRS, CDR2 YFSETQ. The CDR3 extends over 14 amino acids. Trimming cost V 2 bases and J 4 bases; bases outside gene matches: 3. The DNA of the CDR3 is TGCGCCAGCAGCTTACAGGGGGCGACCACTGAAGCTTTCTTT. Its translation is CASSLQGATTEAFF.

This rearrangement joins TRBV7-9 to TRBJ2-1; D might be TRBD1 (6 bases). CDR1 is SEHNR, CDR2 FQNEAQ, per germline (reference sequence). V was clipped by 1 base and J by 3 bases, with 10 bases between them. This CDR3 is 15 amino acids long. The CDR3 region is CASSLEAGVYNEQFF. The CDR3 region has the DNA TGTGCCAGCAGCTTAGAGGCAGGGGTCTACAATGAGCAGTTCTTC.

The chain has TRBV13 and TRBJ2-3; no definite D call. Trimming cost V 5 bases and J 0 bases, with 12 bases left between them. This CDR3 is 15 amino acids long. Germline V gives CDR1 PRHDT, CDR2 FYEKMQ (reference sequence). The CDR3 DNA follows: TGTGCCAGCAGCCTGTTGCGGAGTAGCACAGATACGCAGTATTTT. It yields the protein CASSLLRSSTDTQYF.

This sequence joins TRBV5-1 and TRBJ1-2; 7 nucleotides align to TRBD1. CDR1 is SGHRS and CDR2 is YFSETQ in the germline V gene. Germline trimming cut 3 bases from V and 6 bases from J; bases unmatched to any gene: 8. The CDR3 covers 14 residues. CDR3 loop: CASSSQGDLDGYTF. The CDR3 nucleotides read TGCGCCAGCAGCTCCCAGGGGGATTTGGATGGCTACACCTTC.

The CDR3 DNA reads as TGTGCCTGGAGTGTACGATGGGGAGAACTGTTTTTT. Translating gives CAWSVRWGELFF. V and J are TRBV30 and TRBJ1-4; D is unresolved. The CDR3 contains 12 residues. Germline V gene sequence: CDR1 GTSNPN, CDR2 SVGIG (reference sequence). Deletions cut 0 bases from V and 12 bases from J, with 11 bases between. Full variable domain (remainder filled in from reference TRBV30 and TRBJ1-4): SQTIHQWPATLVQPVGSPLSLECTVEGTSNPNLYWYRQAAGRGLQLLFYSVGIGQISSEVPQNLSASRPQDRQFILSSKKLLLSDSGFYLCAWSVRWGELFFGSGTQLSVL.

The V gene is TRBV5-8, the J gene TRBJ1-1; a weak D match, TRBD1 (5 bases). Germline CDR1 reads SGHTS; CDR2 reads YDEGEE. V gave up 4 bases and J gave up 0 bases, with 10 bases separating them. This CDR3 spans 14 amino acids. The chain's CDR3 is CASSGGLVNTEAFF. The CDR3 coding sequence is TGTGCCAGCAGCGGGGGGTTGGTGAACACTGAAGCTTTCTTT.

CDR3 loop: CASGRGGNEQFF. The CDR3 region has the DNA TGTGCCAGCGGGAGGGGAGGCAATGAGCAGTTCTTC. The V gene is TRBV28, the J gene TRBJ2-1; 7 positions agree with TRBD2. CDR3 size: 12 residues. Germline V gene data show CDR1 as MDHEN and CDR2 as SYDVKM. V lost 8 bases, J lost 6 bases, and 4 bases stayed unmatched.

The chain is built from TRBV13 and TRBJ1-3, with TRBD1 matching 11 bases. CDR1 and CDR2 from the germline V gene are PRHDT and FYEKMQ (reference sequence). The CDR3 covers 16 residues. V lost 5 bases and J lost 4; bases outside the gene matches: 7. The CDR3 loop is CASSPGDRGSGNTIYF. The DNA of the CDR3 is TGTGCCAGCAGCCCGGGGGACAGGGGGAGCGGAAACACCATATATTTT.

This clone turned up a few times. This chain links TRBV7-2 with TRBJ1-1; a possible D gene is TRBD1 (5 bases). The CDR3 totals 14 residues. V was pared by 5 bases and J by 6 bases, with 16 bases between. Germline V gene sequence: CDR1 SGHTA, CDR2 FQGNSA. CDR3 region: CASSPVLGGAEAFF. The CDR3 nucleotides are TGTGCCAGCAGCCCAGTTCTCGGGGGGGCTGAAGCTTTCTTT. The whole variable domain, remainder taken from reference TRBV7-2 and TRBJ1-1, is GAGVSQSPSNKVTEKGKDVELRCDPISGHTALYWYRQSLGQGLEFLIYFQGNSAPDKSGLPSDRFSAERTGGSVSTLTIQRTQQEDSAVYLCASSPVLGGAEAFFGQGTRLTVV.

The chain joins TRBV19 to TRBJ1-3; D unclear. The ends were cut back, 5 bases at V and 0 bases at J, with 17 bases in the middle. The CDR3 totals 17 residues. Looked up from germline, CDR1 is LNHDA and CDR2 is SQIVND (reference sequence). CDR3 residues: CASSSLWEVISGNTIYF. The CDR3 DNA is TGTGCCAGTAGTTCCCTGTGGGAGGTCATCTCTGGAAACACCATATATTTT.

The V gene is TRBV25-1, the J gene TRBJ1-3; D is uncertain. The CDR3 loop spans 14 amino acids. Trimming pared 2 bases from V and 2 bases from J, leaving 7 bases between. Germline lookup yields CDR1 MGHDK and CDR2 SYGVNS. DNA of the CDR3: TGTGCCAGCAGTGAAGAGCGGACTGGAAACACCATATATTTT. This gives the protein CASSEERTGNTIYF.

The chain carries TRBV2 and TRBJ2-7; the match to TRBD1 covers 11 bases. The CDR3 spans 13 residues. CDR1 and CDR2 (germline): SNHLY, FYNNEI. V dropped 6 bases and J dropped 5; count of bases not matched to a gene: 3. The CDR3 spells CASSRDRGNEQYF. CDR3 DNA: TGTGCCAGCAGCAGGGACAGGGGGAACGAGCAGTACTTC.

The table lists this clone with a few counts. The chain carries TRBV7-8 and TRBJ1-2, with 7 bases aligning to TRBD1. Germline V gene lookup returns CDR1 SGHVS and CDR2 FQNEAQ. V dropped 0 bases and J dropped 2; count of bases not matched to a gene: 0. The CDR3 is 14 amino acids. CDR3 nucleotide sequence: TGTGCCAGCAGCTTAGCGGGACAGAACTATGGCTACACCTTC. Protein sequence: CASSLAGQNYGYTF.

CDR3 residues: CASSPLPGQGAVSAKNIQYF. CDR3 DNA: TGTGCCAGCAGCCCTTTACCGGGACAGGGGGCCGTATCGGCCAAAAACATTCAGTACTTC. J is TRBJ2-4 and V is TRBV9, with TRBD1 matching over 12 bases. The V gene end was trimmed by 4 bases and the J gene end by 1 base; junction bases not matched to a gene: 15. Germline CDR1 is SGDLS and CDR2 is YYNGEE. The CDR3 consists of 20 residues.

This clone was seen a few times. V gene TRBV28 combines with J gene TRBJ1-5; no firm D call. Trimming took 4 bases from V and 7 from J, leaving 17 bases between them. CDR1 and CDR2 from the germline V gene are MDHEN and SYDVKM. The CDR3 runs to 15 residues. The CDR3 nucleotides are TGTGCCAGCAGTTGGATGTTGGAGGGATCGCAGCCCCAGCATTTT. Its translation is CASSWMLEGSQPQHF.

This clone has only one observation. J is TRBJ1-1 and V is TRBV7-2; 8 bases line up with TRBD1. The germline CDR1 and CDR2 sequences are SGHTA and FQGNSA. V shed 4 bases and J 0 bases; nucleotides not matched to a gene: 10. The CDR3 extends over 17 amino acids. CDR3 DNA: TGTGCCAGCAGCTCAAAAGGTCGGACAGGGATGAACACTGAAGCTTTCTTT. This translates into CASSSKGRTGMNTEAFF.

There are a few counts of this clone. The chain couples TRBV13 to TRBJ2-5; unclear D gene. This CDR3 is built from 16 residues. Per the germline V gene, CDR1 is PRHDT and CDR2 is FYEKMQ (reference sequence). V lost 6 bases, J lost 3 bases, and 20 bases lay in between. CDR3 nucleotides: TGTGCCAGCAGTAATGAAGAGGATCCGAAAAAAGAGACCCAGTACTTC. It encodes CASSNEEDPKKETQYF.

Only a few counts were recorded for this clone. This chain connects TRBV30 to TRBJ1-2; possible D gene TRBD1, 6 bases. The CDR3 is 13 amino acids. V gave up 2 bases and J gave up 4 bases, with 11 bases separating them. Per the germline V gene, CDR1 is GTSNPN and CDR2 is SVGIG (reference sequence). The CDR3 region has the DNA TGTGCCTGGAGTACTAGGGGGGGCTATGGCTACACCTTC. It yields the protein CAWSTRGGYGYTF.

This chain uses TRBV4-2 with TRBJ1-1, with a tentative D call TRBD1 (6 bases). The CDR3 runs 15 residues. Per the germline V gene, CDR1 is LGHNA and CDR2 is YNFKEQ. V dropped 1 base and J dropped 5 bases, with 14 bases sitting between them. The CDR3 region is CASSQVTGLNTEAFF. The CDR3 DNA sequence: TGTGCCAGCAGCCAAGTCACAGGGTTAAATACTGAAGCTTTCTTT.

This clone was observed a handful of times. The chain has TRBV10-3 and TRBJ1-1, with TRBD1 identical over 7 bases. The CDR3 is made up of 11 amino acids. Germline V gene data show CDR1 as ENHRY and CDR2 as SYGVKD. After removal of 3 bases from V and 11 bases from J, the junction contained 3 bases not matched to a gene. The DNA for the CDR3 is TGTGCCATCAGTGACGGACAGGCGGCTTTCTTT. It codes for CAISDGQAAFF.

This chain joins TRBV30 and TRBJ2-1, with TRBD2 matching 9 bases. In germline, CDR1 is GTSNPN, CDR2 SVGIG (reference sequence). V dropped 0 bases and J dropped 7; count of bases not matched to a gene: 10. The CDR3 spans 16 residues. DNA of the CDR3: TGTGCCTGGAGTGTATTTTTAGCGGGAGAGGTGAATGAGCAGTTCTTC. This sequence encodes CAWSVFLAGEVNEQFF.

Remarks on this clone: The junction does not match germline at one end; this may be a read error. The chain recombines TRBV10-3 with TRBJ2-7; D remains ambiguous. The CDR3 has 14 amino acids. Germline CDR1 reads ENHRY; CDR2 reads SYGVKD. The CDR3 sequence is CATSLLQDTYEQYF. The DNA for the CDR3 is TGTGCCACCAGTCTTTTGCAGGATACCTACGAGCAGTACTTC.